This entry lists 10 T cell receptor beta chains sequenced from one sample in a study of T cells expressing NK-cell markers. No DNA is given; TCRdb re-called the 5' RACE reads and lists each CDR3 protein once. The sample has some 390,000 distinct CDR3 sequences. The sequencing input was blood T cells: a sorted CD56 or NKG2C T cell subset, CD4+ or CD8+ T cells, or bulk PBMC T cells (not recorded which). The receptor source for this set is a woman aged 50 to 65 in good health.

The V and J genes are TRBV24-1 and TRBJ2-2; TCRdb's D call of TRBD1 is untestable without DNA. The CDR3 runs to 15 residues. Looked up from germline, CDR1 is KGHDR and CDR2 is SFDVKD. CDR3 amino acids: CATSVQGRNTGELFF.

The CDR3 sequence: CASRAGKPTNYEQYF. The rearrangement links TRBV12-3 or TRBV12-4 to TRBJ2-7. This CDR3 spans 15 amino acids.

The chain employs TRBV9 and TRBJ2-7. From germline, CDR1 is SGDLS and CDR2 YYNGEE. This CDR3 contains 13 residues. The CDR3 region is CASSVGGSYEQYF.

This chain links TRBV7-3 with TRBJ2-1; as DNA is missing, the TRBD2 call by TCRdb cannot be tested. This CDR3 region has 14 residues. Germline CDR1 SGHTA, CDR2 FQGTGA. The CDR3 spells CASSFGGSQSEQFF.

The chain joins TRBV5-1 to TRBJ2-4; the TCRdb D gene call, TRBD2, has no DNA to confirm it. Per germline, CDR1 SGHRS and CDR2 YFSETQ. The CDR3 runs 14 residues. The CDR3 protein is CASSSPSSGHIQYF.

The chain combines TRBV12-5 with TRBJ2-7. CDR3 length: 13 residues. Germline CDR1 reads LGHNT; CDR2 reads FRNRAP. The CDR3 sequence is CASGLIDGYEQYF.

The CDR3: CASSDGTGVGNEQFF. This sequence joins TRBV12-3 or TRBV12-4 and TRBJ2-1; the D call of TRBD1 rests on TCRdb alone, since no DNA is present to check it. The length of the CDR3 is 15 residues.

The genes are TRBV5-1 and TRBJ2-1; TCRdb designates TRBD2, a call that cannot be tested without DNA. Germline V gives CDR1 SGHRS, CDR2 YFSETQ. This CDR3 has 15 amino acids. CDR3 sequence: CASSPSSVAGSEQFF.

The chain carries TRBV21-1 and TRBJ1-1; the TCRdb D gene call, TRBD1, has no DNA to confirm it. TRBV21-1 corresponds to a pseudogene. The length of the CDR3 is 13 residues. The CDR3 loop is CASSIGTDVEAFF.

The chain recombines TRBV11-2 with TRBJ1-1. The CDR3 contains 15 residues. CDR1 and CDR2 from the germline V gene are SGHAT and FQNNGV. CDR3 sequence: CASTHGLGYNTEAFF.